This record concerns one T cell receptor (beta chain) sequence. Its antigen is undetermined. The same CDR3 also results from other DNA sequences found in this sample. What was sequenced were expressed TCRB transcripts, since all of the isolated RNA had been reverse transcribed. Method: immunoSEQ multiplex PCR; TCRdb's copy keeps in-frame clones and lacks some. This table has under 350,000 clones, around 15% appearing once. This sample was taken from a study of beta chain features in type 1 diabetes. The study's findings and limits: Within each of all four CD4+ subsets, Type 1 diabetes patients had TCRB CDR3s that were moderately but significantly shorter.

Germline loops: CDR1 SGHTA, CDR2 FQGTGA. CDR3 size: 14 residues. The V end was cut by 7 bases, the J end by 1 base, with 8 bases between. The clonotype originates from a man aged 30 to 39 with type 1 diabetes. The sample was naive CD4+ T cells from blood. The gene calls are TRBV7-3 and TRBJ2-6; D possibly corresponds to TRBD2 (5 bases). The CDR3 nucleotides are TGTGCCAGCACTCCGGGGTCTGGGGCCAACGTCCTGACTTTC. This encodes CASTPGSGANVLTF.